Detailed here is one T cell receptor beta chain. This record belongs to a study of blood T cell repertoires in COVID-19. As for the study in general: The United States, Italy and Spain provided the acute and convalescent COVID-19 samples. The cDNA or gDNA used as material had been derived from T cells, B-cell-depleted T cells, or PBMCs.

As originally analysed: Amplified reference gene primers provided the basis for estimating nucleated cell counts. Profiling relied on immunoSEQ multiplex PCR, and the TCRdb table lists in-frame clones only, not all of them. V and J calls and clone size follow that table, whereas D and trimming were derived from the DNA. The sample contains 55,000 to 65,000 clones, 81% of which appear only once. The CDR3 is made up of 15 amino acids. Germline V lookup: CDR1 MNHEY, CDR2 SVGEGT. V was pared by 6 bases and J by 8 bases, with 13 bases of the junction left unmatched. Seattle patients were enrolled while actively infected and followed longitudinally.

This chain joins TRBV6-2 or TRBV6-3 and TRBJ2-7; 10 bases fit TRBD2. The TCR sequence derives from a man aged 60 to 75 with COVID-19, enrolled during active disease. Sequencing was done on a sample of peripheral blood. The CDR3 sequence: CASSPPPSGSYQQYF. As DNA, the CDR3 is TGTGCCAGCAGCCCCCCCCCTAGCGGGAGTTATCAGCAGTACTTC.